This is a list of T cell receptor beta chains from one sample in a study of OX40 agonist ivuxolimab in advanced cancers. TCRdb keeps only in-frame clones here, not all; method: immunoSEQ multiplex PCR. The sample has tens of thousands of clones; 85% to 90% are singletons. The sample was CD4+ or CD8+ T cells sorted from blood, taken in a trial of the OX40 agonist ivuxolimab. Receptors were obtained from an adult with an advanced solid tumor such as melanoma, head and neck, liver or kidney cancer. Each CDR3 is given with its conserved first and last residue. The D gene is left open where the match is weak. Clone size is not always given. Where it is, it says once, few, many or a class for expanded clones.

clone size: NA
J gene: TRBJ2-6
V gene: TRBV5-1
D gene: TRBD2
CDR3 protein: CASSFLAGAGANVLTF
CDR3 DNA: TGCGCCAGCAGCTTCCTAGCGGGAGCTGGGGCCAACGTCCTGACTTTC

clone size: NA
J gene: TRBJ1-2
V gene: TRBV19
D gene: NA
CDR3 protein: CASSIPSRQGYGYTF
CDR3 DNA: TGTGCCAGTAGTATCCCATCAAGGCAAGGCTATGGCTACACCTTC

clone size: NA
J gene: TRBJ1-1
V gene: TRBV29-1
D gene: TRBD1
CDR3 protein: CSVEEFSGGTEAFF
CDR3 DNA: TGCAGCGTTGAAGAGTTCTCAGGGGGCACTGAAGCTTTCTTT

clone size: NA
J gene: TRBJ2-7
V gene: TRBV10-2
D gene: NA
CDR3 protein: CASSPRLDSGYEQYF
CDR3 DNA: TGCGCCAGCAGCCCTCGTTTGGACAGCGGCTACGAGCAGTACTTC

clone size: NA
J gene: TRBJ2-2
V gene: TRBV9
D gene: NA
CDR3 protein: CASSVQQGVPGELFF
CDR3 DNA: TGTGCCAGCAGCGTGCAACAGGGAGTCCCCGGGGAGCTGTTTTTT

clone size: NA
J gene: TRBJ1-1
V gene: TRBV6-5
D gene: NA
CDR3 protein: CASKKTETEAFF
CDR3 DNA: TGTGCCAGCAAGAAAACCGAGACTGAAGCTTTCTTT

clone size: NA
J gene: TRBJ1-6
V gene: TRBV6-1
D gene: NA
CDR3 protein: CAVPVGTNSPLHF
CDR3 DNA: TGTGCCGTTCCGGTCGGGACAAATTCACCCCTCCACTTT

clone size: once
J gene: TRBJ2-5
V gene: TRBV6-1
D gene: TRBD2
CDR3 protein: CASSSGLAPGTQYF
CDR3 DNA: TGTGCCAGCAGCTCCGGACTAGCCCCTGGGACCCAGTACTTC

clone size: NA
J gene: TRBJ1-2
V gene: TRBV5-1
D gene: NA
CDR3 protein: CASSPPGSPSYGYTF
CDR3 DNA: TGCGCCAGCAGCCCCCCAGGTTCACCCTCCTATGGCTACACCTTC

clone size: NA
J gene: TRBJ1-6
V gene: TRBV7-9
D gene: TRBD1
CDR3 protein: CASSLAQGANSPLHF
CDR3 DNA: TGTGCCAGCAGCTTGGCACAGGGGGCGAATTCACCCCTCCACTTT

clone size: NA
J gene: TRBJ2-7
V gene: TRBV10-3
D gene: NA
CDR3 protein: CAIRTGSSYEQYF
CDR3 DNA: TGTGCCATCAGAACAGGGTCCTCCTACGAGCAGTACTTC

clone size: NA
J gene: TRBJ1-6
V gene: TRBV7-6
D gene: NA
CDR3 protein: CASSPWVPNRANSPLHF
CDR3 DNA: TGTGCCAGCAGCCCTTGGGTACCTAATAGGGCTAATTCACCCCTCCACTTT

clone size: once
J gene: TRBJ2-6
V gene: TRBV25-1
D gene: NA
CDR3 protein: CASSESGNGANVLTF
CDR3 DNA: TGTGCCAGCAGTGAATCCGGGAATGGGGCCAACGTCCTGACTTTC

clone size: once
J gene: TRBJ2-7
V gene: TRBV11-3
D gene: TRBD1
CDR3 protein: CASETGTGAGEQYF
CDR3 DNA: TGTGCCAGCGAAACCGGGACAGGGGCAGGCGAGCAGTACTTC

clone size: NA
J gene: TRBJ1-1
V gene: TRBV10-3
D gene: TRBD1
CDR3 protein: CASRGTGNTEAFF
CDR3 DNA: TGTGCCAGCCGCGGGACAGGGAACACTGAAGCTTTCTTT

clone size: NA
J gene: TRBJ1-5
V gene: TRBV15
D gene: TRBD1
CDR3 protein: CATGQGTYSNQPQHF
CDR3 DNA: TGTGCCACAGGACAGGGGACTTATAGCAATCAGCCCCAGCATTTT

clone size: NA
J gene: TRBJ1-2
V gene: TRBV5-1
D gene: TRBD1
CDR3 protein: CASSLAQGFGGYTF
CDR3 DNA: TGCGCCAGCAGCTTGGCACAGGGGTTTGGTGGCTACACCTTC